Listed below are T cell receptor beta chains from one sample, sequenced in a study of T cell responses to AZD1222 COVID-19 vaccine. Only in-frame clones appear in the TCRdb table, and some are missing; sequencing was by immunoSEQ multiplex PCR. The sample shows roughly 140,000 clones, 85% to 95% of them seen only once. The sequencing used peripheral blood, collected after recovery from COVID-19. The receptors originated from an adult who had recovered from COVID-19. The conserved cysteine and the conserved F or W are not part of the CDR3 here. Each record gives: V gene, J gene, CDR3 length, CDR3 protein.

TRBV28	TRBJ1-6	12	ASSYPRGRSPLH
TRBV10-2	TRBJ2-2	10	ASRVDTGELF
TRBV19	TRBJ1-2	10	ATKTVNYGYT
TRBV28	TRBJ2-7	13	ASKPTGTGFYEQY
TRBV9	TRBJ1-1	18	ASSVTDRWDDRGRMAEAF
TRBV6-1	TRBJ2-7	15	ASSESPPAAQSYEQY
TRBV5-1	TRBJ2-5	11	ASSFRALEGQY
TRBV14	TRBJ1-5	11	ASSQDYNLPQH
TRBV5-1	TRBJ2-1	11	ASSLATLDEQF
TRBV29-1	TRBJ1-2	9	SARTLYGYT
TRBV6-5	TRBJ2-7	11	ASSRTGSYEQY
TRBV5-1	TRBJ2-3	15	ASSLVRLAGDTDTQY
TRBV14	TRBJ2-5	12	ASSPGGRSETQY
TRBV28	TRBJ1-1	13	ASSPPHAGKTEAF
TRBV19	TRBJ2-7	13	ASSIETGAAGEQY
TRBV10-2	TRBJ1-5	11	ASSGSGYQPQH
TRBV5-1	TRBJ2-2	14	ASSLDRAPGTGELF
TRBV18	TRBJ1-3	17	ASSPLSGQGILSGNTIY
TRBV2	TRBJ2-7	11	ASAGQGVYEQY
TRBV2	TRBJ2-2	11	ASGLVSGGELF
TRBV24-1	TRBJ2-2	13	ATRSRTENTGELF
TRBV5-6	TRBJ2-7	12	ASSLGLASYEQY
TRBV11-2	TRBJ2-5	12	ASSLIGIPETQY
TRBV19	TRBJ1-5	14	ASTSRDRGRGQPQH
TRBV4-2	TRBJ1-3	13	ASSQEGLRGNTIY
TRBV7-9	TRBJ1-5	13	ASSQGQLLNQPQH
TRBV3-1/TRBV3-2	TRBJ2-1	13	ASSQGGKGPHEQF
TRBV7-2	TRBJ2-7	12	ASSLLQGLYEQY
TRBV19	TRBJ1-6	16	ASSTTANLGGYNSPLH
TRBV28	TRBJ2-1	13	ASREGGTLYNEQF
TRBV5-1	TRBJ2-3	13	ASSLGSGRTDTQY
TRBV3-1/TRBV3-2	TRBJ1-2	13	ASSQVGQGKFGYT
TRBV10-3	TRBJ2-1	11	AIRGGGRNEQF
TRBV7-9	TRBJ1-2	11	ASSETQNYGYT
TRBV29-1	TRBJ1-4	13	SVSGTSSTNEKLF
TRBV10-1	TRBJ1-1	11	ASSESGERGAF
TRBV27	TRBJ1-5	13	ASSPGRASNQPQH